This T cell receptor (beta chain) was recovered during a study of cytomegalovirus exposure and HLA in healthy donors. Whole-study results and caveats: The classifier reportedly diagnosed cytomegalovirus status with high specificity and sensitivity. The study put 150 or so TCR beta chains on its list as cytomegalovirus-associated. Specificity for CMV antigens was confirmed in vitro for a few of the CMV-associated chains.

As to this clone: Its target is unknown.

CDR3 length: 15 residues. The ends lost 2 bases at V and 3 bases at J; junction bases unmatched: 6. From germline, CDR1 is MNHEY and CDR2 SVGAGI. TCRdb's copy holds only in-frame clones and misses some; the assay was immunoSEQ multiplex PCR. Of 150,000 to 200,000 clones listed, about four fifths are singletons. This chain uses TRBV6-5 with TRBJ2-7, with TRBD2 identical over 8 bases. Sequencing was carried out using PBMCs. The receptor was derived from a man younger than 30 in good health and CMV-seropositive. CDR3: CASSYTETSVYEQYF. In DNA, the CDR3 is TGTGCCAGCAGTTACACTGAGACTAGCGTCTACGAGCAGTACTTC.